This entry lists 4 T cell receptor beta chains sequenced from one sample in a study of cytomegalovirus exposure and HLA in healthy donors. 60 Vbeta and 13 Jbeta primers were used in PCR. The table came from immunoSEQ multiplex PCR; TCRdb's copy has only in-frame clones and leaves some out. The table has 150,000 to 200,000 clones, roughly 87% seen once. Sequencing was performed on PBMCs. The receptors here all came from a girl aged 5 to 17 in good health and CMV-seropositive.

Regarding this clone: Other DNA sequences from this sample encode an identical CDR3 as well. The gene calls are TRBV27 and TRBJ2-7; 7 nucleotides align to TRBD2. V lost 5 bases, J lost 2 bases, and 9 bases stayed unmatched. This CDR3 has 15 amino acids. CDR1 and CDR2 from the germline V gene are MNHEY and SMNVEV (reference sequence). The CDR3 region has the DNA TGTGCCAGCAGTCTAAGAGCGGGAAGGGCCTACGAGCAGTACTTC. It codes for CASSLRAGRAYEQYF.

The chain combines TRBV5-1 with TRBJ2-4; weak D call: TRBD1 (6 bases). The CDR3 has 14 amino acids. Trimming cost V 5 bases and J 11 bases, with 20 bases left between them. Germline CDR1 SGHRS, CDR2 YFSETQ. The DNA for the CDR3 is TGCGCCAGCAGACGGGGACAAGATTTTTCCGTTCAGTACTTC. Amino acids: CASRRGQDFSVQYF.

The V call is TRBV9, the J call TRBJ2-1; 7 nucleotides line up with TRBD2. CDR1 and CDR2 from the germline V gene are SGDLS and YYNGEE. CDR3 length: 14 residues. The J segment lost 6 bases and the V segment lost 0 bases, leaving 3 bases of the junction unmatched. For the CDR3, the DNA is TGTGCCAGCAGCGTAGACGGGAGGACCAATGAGCAGTTCTTC. Amino acids: CASSVDGRTNEQFF.

The chain joins TRBV28 to TRBJ2-7, with TRBD1 matching over 9 bases. The germline V gene encodes CDR1 MDHEN and CDR2 SYDVKM. V lost 6 bases to trimming and J lost 6 bases; unmatched junction nucleotides: 12. This CDR3 contains 15 residues. In DNA, the CDR3 is TGTGCCAGCAGCCCTCGACCGGGACAGGGACGCGAGCAGTACTTC. Translation gives CASSPRPGQGREQYF.